This T cell receptor beta chain was documented in a study of blood T cell repertoires in COVID-19. This clone was counted once. In the authors' workflow: Scientists estimated how many nucleated cells there were by amplifying reference gene primers. The repertoire was sequenced with immunoSEQ multiplex PCR; TCRdb's copy has only in-frame clones and lacks some. V and J calls plus clone size are reproduced from that table; the DNA served to infer D and trimming. The profile shows tens of thousands of clones, 88% of them singletons. Per the germline V gene, CDR1 is MNHNY and CDR2 is SVGAGI (reference sequence). This CDR3 has 14 amino acids. Trimming at V came to 0 bases and at J to 8 bases, leaving 3 bases not matched to a gene.

Sequenced input: peripheral blood. The chain uses TRBV6-6 and TRBJ1-2; TRBD1 matches 10 bases. This receptor was taken from a human donor in a cohort sampled during active COVID-19. The CDR3 DNA sequence: TGTGCCAGCAGTTACTCGAAGGGACAGGGGGGCTACACCTTC. It codes for CASSYSKGQGGYTF.